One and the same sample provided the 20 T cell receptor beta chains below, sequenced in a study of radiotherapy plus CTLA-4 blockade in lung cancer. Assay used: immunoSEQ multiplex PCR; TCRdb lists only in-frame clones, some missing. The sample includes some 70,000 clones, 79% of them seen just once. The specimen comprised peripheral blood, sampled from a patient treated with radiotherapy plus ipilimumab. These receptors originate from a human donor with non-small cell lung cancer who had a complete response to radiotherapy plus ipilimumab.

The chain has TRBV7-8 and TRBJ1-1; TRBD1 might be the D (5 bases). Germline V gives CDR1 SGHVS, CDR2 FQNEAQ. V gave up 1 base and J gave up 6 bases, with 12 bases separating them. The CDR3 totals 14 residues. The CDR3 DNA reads TGTGCCAGCAGCTTAGGGCCGGGGGGGGCTGAAGCTTTCTTT. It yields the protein CASSLGPGGAEAFF.

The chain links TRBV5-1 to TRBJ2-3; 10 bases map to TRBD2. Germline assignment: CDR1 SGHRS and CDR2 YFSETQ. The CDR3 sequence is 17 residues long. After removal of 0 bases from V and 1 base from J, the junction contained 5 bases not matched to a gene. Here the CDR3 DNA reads TGCGCCAGCAGCTTGGGCAGCGGGGGGGCTCGCACAGATACGCAGTATTTT. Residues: CASSLGSGGARTDTQYF. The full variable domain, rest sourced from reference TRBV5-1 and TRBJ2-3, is KAGVTQTPRYLIKTRGQQVTLSCSPISGHRSVSWYQQTPGQGLQFLFEYFSETQRNKGNFPGRFSGRQFSNSRSEMNVSTLELGDSALYLCASSLGSGGARTDTQYFGPGTRLTVL.

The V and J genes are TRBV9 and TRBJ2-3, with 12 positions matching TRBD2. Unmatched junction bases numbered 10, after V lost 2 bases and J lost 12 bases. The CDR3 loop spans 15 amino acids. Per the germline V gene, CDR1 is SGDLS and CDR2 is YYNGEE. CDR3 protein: CASSVLGTSGYRQYF. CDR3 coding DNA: TGTGCCAGCAGCGTCCTCGGGACTAGCGGGTATCGACAGTATTTT.

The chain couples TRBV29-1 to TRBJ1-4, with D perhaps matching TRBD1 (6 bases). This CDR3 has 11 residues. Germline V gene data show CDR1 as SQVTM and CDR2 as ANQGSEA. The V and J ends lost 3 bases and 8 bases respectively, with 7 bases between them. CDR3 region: CSVDDREKLFF. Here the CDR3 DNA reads TGCAGCGTTGACGACAGGGAAAAACTGTTTTTT.

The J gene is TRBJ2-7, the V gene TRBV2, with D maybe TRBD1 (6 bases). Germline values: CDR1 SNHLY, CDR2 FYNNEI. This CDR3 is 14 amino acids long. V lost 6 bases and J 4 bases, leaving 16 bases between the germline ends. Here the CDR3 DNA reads TGTGCCAGCAGGGAAACGACAGGACGTTACGAGCAGTACTTC. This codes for CASRETTGRYEQYF.

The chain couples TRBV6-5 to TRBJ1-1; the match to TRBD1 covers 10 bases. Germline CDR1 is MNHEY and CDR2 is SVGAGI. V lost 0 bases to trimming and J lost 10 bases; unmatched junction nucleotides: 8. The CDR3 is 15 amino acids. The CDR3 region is CASSYSGQGIGRAFF. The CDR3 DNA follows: TGTGCCAGCAGTTACTCGGGACAGGGGATTGGGAGAGCTTTCTTT.

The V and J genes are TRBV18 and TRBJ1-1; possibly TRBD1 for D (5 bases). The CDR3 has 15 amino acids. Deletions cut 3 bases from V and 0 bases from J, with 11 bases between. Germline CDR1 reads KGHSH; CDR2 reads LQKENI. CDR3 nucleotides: TGTGCCAGCTCACCCATGACAGCACTGAACACTGAAGCTTTCTTT. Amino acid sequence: CASSPMTALNTEAFF.

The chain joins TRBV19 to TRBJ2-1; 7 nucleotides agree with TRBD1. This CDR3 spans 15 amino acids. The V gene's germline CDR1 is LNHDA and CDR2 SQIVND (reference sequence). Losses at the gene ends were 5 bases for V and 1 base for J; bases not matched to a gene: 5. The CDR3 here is CASSLQGTSYNEQFF. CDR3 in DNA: TGTGCCAGTAGTTTACAGGGGACGTCCTACAATGAGCAGTTCTTC. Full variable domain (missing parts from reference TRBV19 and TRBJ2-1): DGGITQSPKYLFRKEGQNVTLSCEQNLNHDAMYWYRQDPGQGLRLIYYSQIVNDFQKGDIAEGYSVSREKKESFPLTVTSAQKNPTAFYLCASSLQGTSYNEQFFGPGTRLTVL.

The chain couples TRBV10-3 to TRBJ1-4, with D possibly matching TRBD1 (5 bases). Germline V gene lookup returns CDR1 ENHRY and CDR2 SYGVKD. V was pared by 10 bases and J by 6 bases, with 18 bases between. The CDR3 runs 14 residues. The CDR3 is CATNPQGKDEKLFF. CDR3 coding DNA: TGTGCCACCAACCCCCAGGGAAAAGATGAAAAACTGTTTTTT.

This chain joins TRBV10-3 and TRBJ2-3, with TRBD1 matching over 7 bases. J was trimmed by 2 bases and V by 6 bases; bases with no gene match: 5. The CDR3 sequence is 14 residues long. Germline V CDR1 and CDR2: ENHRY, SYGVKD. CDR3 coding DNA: TGTGCCATCAGGCCGGGACAGAACACAGATACGCAGTATTTT. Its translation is CAIRPGQNTDTQYF.

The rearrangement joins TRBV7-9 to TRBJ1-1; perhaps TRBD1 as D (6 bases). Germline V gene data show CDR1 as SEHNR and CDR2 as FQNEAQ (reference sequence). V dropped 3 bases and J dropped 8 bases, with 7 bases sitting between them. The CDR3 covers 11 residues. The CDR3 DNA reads TGTGCCAGCAGCTTCGGGACAGAAGCTTTCTTT. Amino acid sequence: CASSFGTEAFF.

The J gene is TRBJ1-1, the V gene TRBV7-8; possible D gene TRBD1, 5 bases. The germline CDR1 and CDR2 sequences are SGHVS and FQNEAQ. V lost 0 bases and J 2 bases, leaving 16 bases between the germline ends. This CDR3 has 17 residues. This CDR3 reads CASSLADPGRTNTEAFF. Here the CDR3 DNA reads TGTGCCAGCAGCTTAGCGGATCCGGGACGGACTAACACTGAAGCTTTCTTT. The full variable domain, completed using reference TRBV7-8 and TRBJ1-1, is GAGVSQSPRYKVAKRGQDVALRCDPISGHVSLFWYQQALGQGPEFLTYFQNEAQLDKSGLPSDRFFAERPEGSVSTLKIQRTQQEDSAVYLCASSLADPGRTNTEAFFGQGTRLTVV.

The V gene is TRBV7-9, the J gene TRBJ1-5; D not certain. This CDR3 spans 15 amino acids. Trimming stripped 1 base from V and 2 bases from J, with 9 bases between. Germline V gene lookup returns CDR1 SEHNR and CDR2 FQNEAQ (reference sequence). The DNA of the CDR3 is TGTGCCAGCAGCTTAGAGGACGGCCGCAATCAGCCCCAGCATTTT. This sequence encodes CASSLEDGRNQPQHF.

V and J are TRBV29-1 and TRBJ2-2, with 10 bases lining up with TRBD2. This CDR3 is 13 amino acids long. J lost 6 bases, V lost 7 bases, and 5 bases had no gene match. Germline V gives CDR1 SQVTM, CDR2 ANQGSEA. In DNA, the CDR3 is TGCAGCGCCGGGACTAGCGAACCCGGGGAGCTGTTTTTT. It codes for CSAGTSEPGELFF.

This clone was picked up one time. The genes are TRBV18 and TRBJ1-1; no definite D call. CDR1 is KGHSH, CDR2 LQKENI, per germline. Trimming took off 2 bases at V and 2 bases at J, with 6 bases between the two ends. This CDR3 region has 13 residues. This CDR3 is CASSPWGNTEAFF. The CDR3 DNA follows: TGTGCCAGCTCACCATGGGGAAACACTGAAGCTTTCTTT. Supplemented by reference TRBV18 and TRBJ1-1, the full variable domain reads NAGVMQNPRHLVRRRGQEARLRCSPMKGHSHVYWYRQLPEEGLKFMVYLQKENIIDESGMPKERFSAEFPKEGPSILRIQQVVRGDSAAYFCASSPWGNTEAFFGQGTRLTVV.

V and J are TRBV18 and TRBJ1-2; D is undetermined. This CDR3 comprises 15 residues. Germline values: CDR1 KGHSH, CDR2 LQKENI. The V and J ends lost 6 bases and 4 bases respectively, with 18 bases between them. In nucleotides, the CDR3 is TGTGCCAGCTCCCCCTCGAAAGGGTTCACCTATGGCTACACCTTC. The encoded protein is CASSPSKGFTYGYTF.

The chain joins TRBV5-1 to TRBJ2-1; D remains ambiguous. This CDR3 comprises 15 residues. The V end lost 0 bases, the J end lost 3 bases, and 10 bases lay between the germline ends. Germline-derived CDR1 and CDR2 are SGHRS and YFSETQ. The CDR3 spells CASSLDRPNYNEQFF. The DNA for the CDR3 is TGCGCCAGCAGCTTGGACAGACCAAACTACAATGAGCAGTTCTTC. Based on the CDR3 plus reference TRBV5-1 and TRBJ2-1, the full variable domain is KAGVTQTPRYLIKTRGQQVTLSCSPISGHRSVSWYQQTPGQGLQFLFEYFSETQRNKGNFPGRFSGRQFSNSRSEMNVSTLELGDSALYLCASSLDRPNYNEQFFGPGTRLTVL.

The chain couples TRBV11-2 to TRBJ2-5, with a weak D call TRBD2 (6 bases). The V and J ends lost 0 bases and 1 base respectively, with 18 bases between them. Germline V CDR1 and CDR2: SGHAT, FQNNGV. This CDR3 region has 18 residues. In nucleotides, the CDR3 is TGTGCCAGCAGCTTAGATAGGAGTCAGGGAGGAGGCCAAGAGACCCAGTACTTC. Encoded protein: CASSLDRSQGGGQETQYF.

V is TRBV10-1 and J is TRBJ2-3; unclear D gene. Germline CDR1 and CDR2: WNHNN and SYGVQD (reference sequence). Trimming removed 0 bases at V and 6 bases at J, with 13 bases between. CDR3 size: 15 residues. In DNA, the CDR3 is TGCGCCAGCAGTGAGTCGGGTAGACTTGGGGATACGCAGTATTTT. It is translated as CASSESGRLGDTQYF.

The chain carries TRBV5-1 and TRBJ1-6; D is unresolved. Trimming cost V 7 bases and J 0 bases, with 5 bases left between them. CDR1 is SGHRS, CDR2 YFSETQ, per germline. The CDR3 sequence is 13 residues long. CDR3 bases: TGCGCCAGCGGGAGCTCCTATAATTCACCCCTCCACTTT. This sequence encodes CASGSSYNSPLHF.